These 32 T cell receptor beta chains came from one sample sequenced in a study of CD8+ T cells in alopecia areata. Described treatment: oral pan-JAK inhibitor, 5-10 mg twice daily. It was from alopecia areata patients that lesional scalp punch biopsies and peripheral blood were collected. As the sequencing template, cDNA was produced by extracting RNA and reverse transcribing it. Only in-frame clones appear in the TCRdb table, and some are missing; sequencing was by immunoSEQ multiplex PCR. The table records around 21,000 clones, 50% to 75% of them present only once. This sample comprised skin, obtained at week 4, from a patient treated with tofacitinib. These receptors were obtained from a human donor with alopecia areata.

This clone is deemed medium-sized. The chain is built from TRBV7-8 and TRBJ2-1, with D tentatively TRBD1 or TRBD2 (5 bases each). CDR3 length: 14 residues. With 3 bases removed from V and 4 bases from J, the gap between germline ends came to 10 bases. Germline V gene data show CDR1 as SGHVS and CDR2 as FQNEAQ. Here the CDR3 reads CASSLLGDYNEQFF. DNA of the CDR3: TGTGCCAGCAGCTTGCTGGGGGATTACAATGAGCAGTTCTTC.

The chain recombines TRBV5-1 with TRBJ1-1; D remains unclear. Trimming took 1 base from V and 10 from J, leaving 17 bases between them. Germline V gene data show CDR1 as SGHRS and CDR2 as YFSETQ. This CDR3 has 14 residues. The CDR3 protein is CASSLYNEAGLAFF. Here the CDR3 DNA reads TGCGCCAGCAGCTTGTATAACGAAGCAGGTTTAGCTTTCTTT.

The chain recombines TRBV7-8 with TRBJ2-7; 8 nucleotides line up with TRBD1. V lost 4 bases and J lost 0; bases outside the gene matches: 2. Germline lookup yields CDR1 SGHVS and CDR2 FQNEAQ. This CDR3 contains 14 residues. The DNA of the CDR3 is TGTGCCAGCAGCTCGGGACAGGACTCCTACGAGCAGTACTTC. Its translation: CASSSGQDSYEQYF.

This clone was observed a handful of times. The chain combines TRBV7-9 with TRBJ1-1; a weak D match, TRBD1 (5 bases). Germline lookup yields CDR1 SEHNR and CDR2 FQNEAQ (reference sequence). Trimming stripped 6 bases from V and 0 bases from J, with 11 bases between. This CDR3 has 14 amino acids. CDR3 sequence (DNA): TGTGCCAGCAGATTCCGACAGCTGAACACTGAAGCTTTCTTT. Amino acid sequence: CASRFRQLNTEAFF.

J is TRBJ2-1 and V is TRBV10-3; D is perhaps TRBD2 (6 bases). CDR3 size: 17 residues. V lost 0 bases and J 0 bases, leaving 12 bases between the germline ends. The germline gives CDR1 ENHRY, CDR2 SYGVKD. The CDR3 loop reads CAISESTGRSSYNEQFF. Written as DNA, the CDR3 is TGTGCCATCAGTGAGTCAACGGGGAGGAGCTCCTACAATGAGCAGTTCTTC.

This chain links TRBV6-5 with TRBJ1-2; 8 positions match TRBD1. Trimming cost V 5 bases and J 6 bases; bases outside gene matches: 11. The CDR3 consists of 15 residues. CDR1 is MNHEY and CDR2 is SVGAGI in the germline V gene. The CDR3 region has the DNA TGTGCCAGCAGTACAACGACAGGGGCAATAGATGGCTACACCTTC. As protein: CASSTTTGAIDGYTF.

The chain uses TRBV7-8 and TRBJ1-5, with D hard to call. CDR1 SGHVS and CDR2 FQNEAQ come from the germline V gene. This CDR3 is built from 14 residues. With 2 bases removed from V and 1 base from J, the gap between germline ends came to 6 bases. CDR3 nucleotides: TGTGCCAGCAGCTTACCGTTGAGCAATCAGCCCCAGCATTTT. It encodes CASSLPLSNQPQHF.

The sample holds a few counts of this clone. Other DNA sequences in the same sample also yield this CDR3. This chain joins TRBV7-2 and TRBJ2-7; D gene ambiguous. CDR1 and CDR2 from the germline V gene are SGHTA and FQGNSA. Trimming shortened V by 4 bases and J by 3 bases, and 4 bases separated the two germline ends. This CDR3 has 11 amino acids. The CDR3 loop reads CASSSYYEQYF. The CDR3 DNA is TGTGCCAGCAGCTCCTACTACGAGCAGTACTTC.

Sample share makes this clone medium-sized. CDR3 region: CASSSRGIIYSNQPQHF. The CDR3 nucleotides read TGTGCCAGCAGTTCCCGGGGGATCATTTATAGCAATCAGCCCCAGCATTTT. The chain links TRBV28 to TRBJ1-5, with D perhaps matching TRBD1 (5 bases). Germline-derived CDR1 and CDR2 are MDHEN and SYDVKM. The CDR3 contains 17 residues. Trimming took 4 bases from V and 0 from J, leaving 16 bases between them.

CDR3 in amino acids: CASSPRRRGQSGELFF. The CDR3 DNA reads as TGTGCCAGCAGCCCCCGGCGCAGGGGGCAGTCCGGGGAGCTGTTTTTT. This rearrangement joins TRBV7-3 to TRBJ2-2; 8 nucleotides line up with TRBD1. Trimming cost V 5 bases and J 6 bases; bases outside gene matches: 11. CDR3 length equals 16 residues. Germline CDR1 SGHTA, CDR2 FQGTGA.

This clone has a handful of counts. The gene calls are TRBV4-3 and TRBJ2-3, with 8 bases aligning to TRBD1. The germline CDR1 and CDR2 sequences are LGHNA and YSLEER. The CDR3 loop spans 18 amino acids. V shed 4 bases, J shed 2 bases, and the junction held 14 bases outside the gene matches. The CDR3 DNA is TGCGCCAGCAGCCCAAAACTCTGGCTGGACAGGGACACAGATACGCAGTATTTT. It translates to CASSPKLWLDRDTDTQYF.

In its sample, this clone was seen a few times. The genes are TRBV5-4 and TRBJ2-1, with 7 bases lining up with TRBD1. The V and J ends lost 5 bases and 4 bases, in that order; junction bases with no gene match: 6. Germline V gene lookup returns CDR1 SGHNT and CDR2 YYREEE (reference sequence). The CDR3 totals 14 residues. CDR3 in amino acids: CASRLGTAYNEQFF. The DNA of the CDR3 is TGTGCCAGCAGGTTAGGGACAGCATACAATGAGCAGTTCTTC.

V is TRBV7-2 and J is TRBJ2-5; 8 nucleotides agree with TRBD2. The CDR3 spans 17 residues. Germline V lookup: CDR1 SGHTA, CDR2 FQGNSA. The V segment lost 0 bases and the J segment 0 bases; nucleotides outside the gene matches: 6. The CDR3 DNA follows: TGTGCCAGCAGCTTAGCCCGGGGGGGGCCCCACCAAGAGACCCAGTACTTC. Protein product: CASSLARGGPHQETQYF.

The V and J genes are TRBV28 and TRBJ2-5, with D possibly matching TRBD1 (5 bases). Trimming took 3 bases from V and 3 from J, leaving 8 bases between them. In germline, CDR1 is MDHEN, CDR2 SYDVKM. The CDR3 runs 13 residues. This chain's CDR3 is CASSFRREETQYF. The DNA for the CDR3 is TGTGCCAGCAGTTTTCGCAGGGAAGAGACCCAGTACTTC.

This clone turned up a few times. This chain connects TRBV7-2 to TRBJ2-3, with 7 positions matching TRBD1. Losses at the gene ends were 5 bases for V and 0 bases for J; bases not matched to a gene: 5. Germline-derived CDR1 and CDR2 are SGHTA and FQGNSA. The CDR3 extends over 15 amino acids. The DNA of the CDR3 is TGTGCCAGCAGCCGCGGACAGGTCAGCACAGATACGCAGTATTTT. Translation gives CASSRGQVSTDTQYF. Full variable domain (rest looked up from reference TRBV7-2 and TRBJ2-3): GAGVSQSPSNKVTEKGKDVELRCDPISGHTALYWYRQSLGQGLEFLIYFQGNSAPDKSGLPSDRFSAERTGGSVSTLTIQRTQQEDSAVYLCASSRGQVSTDTQYFGPGTRLTVL.

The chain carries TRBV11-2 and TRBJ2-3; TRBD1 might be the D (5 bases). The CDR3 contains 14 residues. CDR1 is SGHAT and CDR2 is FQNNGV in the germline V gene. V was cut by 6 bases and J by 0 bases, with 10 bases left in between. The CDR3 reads CASRRTLSTDTQYF. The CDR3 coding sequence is TGTGCCAGCAGACGGACACTGAGCACAGATACGCAGTATTTT. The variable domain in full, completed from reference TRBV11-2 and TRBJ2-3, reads EAGVAQSPRYKIIEKRQSVAFWCNPISGHATLYWYQQILGQGPKLLIQFQNNGVVDDSQLPKDRFSAERLKGVDSTLKIQPAKLEDSAVYLCASRRTLSTDTQYFGPGTRLTVL.

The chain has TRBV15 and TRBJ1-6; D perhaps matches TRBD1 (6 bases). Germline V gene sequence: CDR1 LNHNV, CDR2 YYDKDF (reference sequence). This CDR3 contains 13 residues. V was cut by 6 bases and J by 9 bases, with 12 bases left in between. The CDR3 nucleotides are TGTGCCACCAGAGCAAGGGGGGGTTCACCCCTCCACTTT. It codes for CATRARGGSPLHF.

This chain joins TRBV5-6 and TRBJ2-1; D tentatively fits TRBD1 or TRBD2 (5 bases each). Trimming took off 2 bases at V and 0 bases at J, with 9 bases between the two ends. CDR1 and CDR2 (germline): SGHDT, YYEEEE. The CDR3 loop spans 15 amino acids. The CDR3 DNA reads TGTGCCAGCAGCTTTGGGGGTAGCTCCTACAATGAGCAGTTCTTC. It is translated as CASSFGGSSYNEQFF.

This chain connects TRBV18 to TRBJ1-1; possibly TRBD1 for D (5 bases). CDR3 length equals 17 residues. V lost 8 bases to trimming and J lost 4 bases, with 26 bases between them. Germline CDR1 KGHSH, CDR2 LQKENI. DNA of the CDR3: TGTGCCAGCGCCTACCAGGGAAAAGGGGTCGGAAGCACTGAAGCTTTCTTT. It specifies CASAYQGKGVGSTEAFF.

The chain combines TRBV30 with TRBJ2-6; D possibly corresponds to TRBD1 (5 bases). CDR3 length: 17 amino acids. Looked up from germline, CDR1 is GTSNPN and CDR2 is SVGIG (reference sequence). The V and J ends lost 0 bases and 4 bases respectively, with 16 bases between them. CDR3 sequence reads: CAWSVRFRGPGANVLTF. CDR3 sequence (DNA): TGTGCCTGGAGTGTACGTTTTAGGGGTCCAGGGGCCAACGTCCTGACTTTC.

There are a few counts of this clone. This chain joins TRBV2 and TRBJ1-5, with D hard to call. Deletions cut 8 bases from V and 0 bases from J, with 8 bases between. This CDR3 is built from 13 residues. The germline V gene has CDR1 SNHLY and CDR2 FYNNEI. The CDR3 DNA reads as TGTGCCAGCGTCCGGGGTAGCAATCAGCCCCAGCATTTT. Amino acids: CASVRGSNQPQHF.

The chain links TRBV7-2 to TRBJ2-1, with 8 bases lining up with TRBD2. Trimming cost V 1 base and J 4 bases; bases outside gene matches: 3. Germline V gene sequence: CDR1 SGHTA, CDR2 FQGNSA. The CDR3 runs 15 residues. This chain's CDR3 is CASSLDGGGYNEQFF. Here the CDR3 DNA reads TGTGCCAGCAGCTTAGACGGGGGGGGTTACAATGAGCAGTTCTTC.

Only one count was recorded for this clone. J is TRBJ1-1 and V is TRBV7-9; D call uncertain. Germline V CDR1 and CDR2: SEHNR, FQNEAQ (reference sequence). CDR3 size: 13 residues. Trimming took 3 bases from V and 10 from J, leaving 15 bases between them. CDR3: CASSFQERVGAFF. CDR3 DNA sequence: TGTGCCAGCAGCTTTCAAGAACGGGTAGGAGCTTTCTTT.

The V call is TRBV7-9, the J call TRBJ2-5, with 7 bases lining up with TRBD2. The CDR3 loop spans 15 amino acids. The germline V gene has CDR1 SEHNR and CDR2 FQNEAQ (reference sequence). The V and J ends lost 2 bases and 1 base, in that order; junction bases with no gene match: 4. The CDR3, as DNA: TGTGCCAGCAGCTTAAGCGGGGAAACCCAAGAGACCCAGTACTTC. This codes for CASSLSGETQETQYF.

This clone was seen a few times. The CDR3 nucleotides read TGTGCCAGCAGCTTGGCCGGGACTAGCGGGGTCTCAGATACGCAGTATTTT. Translated, it gives CASSLAGTSGVSDTQYF. V usage is TRBV7-2 and J usage is TRBJ2-3, with TRBD2 identical over 13 bases. CDR1 is SGHTA, CDR2 FQGNSA, per germline. The CDR3 length is 17 residues. The V and J ends lost 3 bases and 4 bases, in that order; junction bases with no gene match: 7.

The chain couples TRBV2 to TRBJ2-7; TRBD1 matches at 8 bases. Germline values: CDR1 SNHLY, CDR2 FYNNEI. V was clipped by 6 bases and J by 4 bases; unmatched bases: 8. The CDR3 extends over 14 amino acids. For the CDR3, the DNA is TGTGCCAGCAGCCCCGGGACAGGTAGTTACGAGCAGTACTTC. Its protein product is CASSPGTGSYEQYF.

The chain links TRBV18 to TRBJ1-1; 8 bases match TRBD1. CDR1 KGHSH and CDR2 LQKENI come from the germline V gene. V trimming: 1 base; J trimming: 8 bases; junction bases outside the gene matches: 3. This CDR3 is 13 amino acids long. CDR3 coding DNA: TGTGCCAGCTCACCACGCGACAGGGGAGAAGCTTTCTTT. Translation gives CASSPRDRGEAFF.

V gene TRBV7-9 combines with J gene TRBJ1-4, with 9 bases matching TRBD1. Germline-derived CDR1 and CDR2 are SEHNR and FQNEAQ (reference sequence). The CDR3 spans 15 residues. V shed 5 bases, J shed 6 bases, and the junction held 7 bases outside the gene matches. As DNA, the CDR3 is TGTGCCAGCAGCCTTGGGACAGGGAGAGATGAAAAACTGTTTTTT. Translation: CASSLGTGRDEKLFF.

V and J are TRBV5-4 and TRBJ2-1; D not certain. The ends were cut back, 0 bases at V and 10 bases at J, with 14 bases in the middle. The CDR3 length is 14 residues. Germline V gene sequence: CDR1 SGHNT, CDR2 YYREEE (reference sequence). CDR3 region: CASSLANSAGEQFF. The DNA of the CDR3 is TGTGCCAGCAGCTTGGCAAACTCAGCAGGCGAGCAGTTCTTC.

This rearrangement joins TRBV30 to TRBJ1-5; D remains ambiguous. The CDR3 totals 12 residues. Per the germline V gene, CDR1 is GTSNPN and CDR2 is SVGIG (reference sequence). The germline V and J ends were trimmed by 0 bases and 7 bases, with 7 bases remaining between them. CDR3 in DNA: TGTGCCTGGAGTGTGTCCGGGCAGCCCCAGCATTTT. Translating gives CAWSVSGQPQHF.

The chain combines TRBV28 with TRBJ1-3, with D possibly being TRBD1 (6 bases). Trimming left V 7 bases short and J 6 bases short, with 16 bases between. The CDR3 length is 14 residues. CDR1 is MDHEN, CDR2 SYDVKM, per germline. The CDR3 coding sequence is TGTGCCAGCAAGGGGTGGGGACAACTAAACACCATATATTTT. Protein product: CASKGWGQLNTIYF.

In nucleotides, the CDR3 is TGTGCCAGCAGCAACACAGGGGGCTCTGGAAACACCATATATTTT. Encoded protein: CASSNTGGSGNTIYF. The chain uses TRBV2 and TRBJ1-3; 8 bases align to TRBD1. The V and J ends lost 6 bases and 0 bases, in that order; junction bases with no gene match: 4. The germline gives CDR1 SNHLY, CDR2 FYNNEI. The CDR3 sequence is 15 residues long.